A single sample is the source of the 12 T cell receptor beta chains below, sequenced in a study of regulatory T cells in long-lasting Graves disease. Time point indicated: newly diagnosed GD, antithyroid drugs for less than 3 months. From PBMCs, RNA was extracted and then used to make the TCR library. Investigators prepared the TCR beta libraries by applying iRepertoire HTBI primers and Arm-PCR of CDR3 regions. In TCRdb, the multiplex PCR reads were re-called with MiXCR into one record per CDR3 protein. The data hold approximately 400,000 distinct CDR3 sequences, with more than 13% observed a single time. These data were likewise used in another study, on T cells in Graves' hyperthyroidism and ophthalmopathy.

This material consisted of peripheral blood mononuclear cells (PBMCs), taken at new diagnosis, from a patient treated with antithyroid drugs. These receptors originate from a woman under 40 with Graves disease.

This clonotype turned up a few times. This chain links TRBV19 with TRBJ2-3; tentative D call: TRBD2 (6 bases). Germline lookup yields CDR1 LNHDA and CDR2 SQIVND (reference sequence). This CDR3 spans 21 amino acids. Between the trimmed V and J ends, which lost 0 bases and 6 bases, there was a span of 31 bases. Written as DNA, the CDR3 is TGTGCCAGTAGTATAGATCGGAATAGCGGAAACCGGTTGTCGTATGGGGATACGCAGTATTTT. Translation: CASSIDRNSGNRLSYGDTQYF. The variable domain in full, with the rest retrieved from reference TRBV19 and TRBJ2-3, is DGGITQSPKYLFRKEGQNVTLSCEQNLNHDAMYWYRQDPGQGLRLIYYSQIVNDFQKGDIAEGYSVSREKKESFPLTVTSAQKNPTAFYLCASSIDRNSGNRLSYGDTQYFGPGTRLTVL.

This clonotype showed up many times. This chain joins TRBV6-1 and TRBJ2-7; 9 bases match TRBD1. The CDR3 covers 15 residues. Per the germline V gene, CDR1 is MNHNS and CDR2 is SASEGT. The V gene end was trimmed by 5 bases and the J gene end by 3 bases; junction bases not matched to a gene: 8. The CDR3 DNA reads TGTGCCAGCAGTCAGCCGGGACAGGGCCACTACGAGCAGTACTTC. Translated: CASSQPGQGHYEQYF.

The chain employs TRBV20-1 and TRBJ2-7, with D possibly TRBD2 on 6 matching bases. The germline gives CDR1 DFQATT, CDR2 SNEGSKA (reference sequence). This CDR3 has 14 amino acids. Trimming removed 6 bases at V and 1 base at J, with 16 bases between. This chain's CDR3 is CSAPLVGTSYEQYF. The DNA of the CDR3 is TGCAGTGCCCCCTTGGTAGGGACTTCCTACGAGCAGTACTTC.

This clonotype was observed at least ten times. The CDR3 sequence: CASSQTGGAGRNQPQHF. The CDR3 bases are TGTGCCAGCAGTCAGACAGGGGGCGCGGGTCGCAATCAGCCCCAGCATTTT. The J gene is TRBJ1-5, the V gene TRBV6-1, with 10 nucleotides matching TRBD1. Germline V gene lookup returns CDR1 MNHNS and CDR2 SASEGT. Trimming took 5 bases from V and 2 from J; bases not matched to a gene: 9. The CDR3 consists of 17 residues.

The chain has TRBV27 and TRBJ1-5; D is unclear. CDR1 is MNHEY, CDR2 SMNVEV, per germline (reference sequence). CDR3 length: 15 amino acids. Deletions cut 5 bases from V and 3 bases from J, with 14 bases between. CDR3 protein: CASSGGRGLNQPQHF. As DNA, the CDR3 is TGTGCCAGCAGTGGCGGCCGAGGTCTCAATCAGCCCCAGCATTTT.

There are many counts of this clonotype. V gene TRBV20-1 combines with J gene TRBJ2-5; D gene ambiguous. The CDR3 sequence is 12 residues long. V lost 5 bases and J 5 bases, leaving 12 bases between the germline ends. Germline assignment: CDR1 DFQATT and CDR2 SNEGSKA (reference sequence). The CDR3 DNA reads as TGCAGTGCTGGCCCGGTCTGGGAGACCCAGTACTTC. Translation: CSAGPVWETQYF.

This clonotype was observed many times. This chain links TRBV12-3 or TRBV12-4 with TRBJ1-5; no reliable D call. V was shortened by 7 bases and J by 0 bases, with 7 bases between the two germline ends. There are 13 residues in the CDR3. The CDR3 reads CASTIYSNQPQHF. The CDR3 bases are TGTGCCAGCACCATATATAGCAATCAGCCCCAGCATTTT.

This clonotype has a count of ten or more. The chain recombines TRBV30 with TRBJ2-5; the match to TRBD2 covers 9 bases. The germline gives CDR1 GTSNPN, CDR2 SVGIG (reference sequence). CDR3 length: 15 amino acids. The trim removed 0 bases at V and 5 bases at J, leaving 7 bases unmatched. This CDR3 is CAWSVTREGRETQYF. As DNA, the CDR3 is TGTGCCTGGAGTGTAACGCGGGAGGGCCGTGAGACCCAGTACTTC.

This clonotype occurred many times. The V and J genes are TRBV27 and TRBJ2-1, with D tentatively TRBD2 (6 bases). V lost 3 bases and J 5 bases, leaving 14 bases between the germline ends. Germline-derived CDR1 and CDR2 are MNHEY and SMNVEV (reference sequence). The CDR3 loop spans 15 amino acids. CDR3 sequence: CASSLILGGDNEQFF. CDR3 sequence (DNA): TGTGCCAGCAGTTTGATCCTAGGAGGGGACAATGAGCAGTTCTTC.

This clonotype was detected many times. V gene TRBV3-1 combines with J gene TRBJ2-5; a possible D gene is TRBD1 (6 bases). V lost 2 bases, J lost 5 bases, and 15 bases lay in between. Germline assignment: CDR1 LGHDT and CDR2 YNNKEL (reference sequence). The CDR3 extends over 15 amino acids. The CDR3 DNA reads as TGTGCCAGCAGCCAACTAGCCCTGAGGGGGGAGACCCAGTACTTC. The encoded protein is CASSQLALRGETQYF.

The rearrangement joins TRBV2 to TRBJ1-5, with 10 bases identical to TRBD1. Germline V CDR1 and CDR2: SNHLY, FYNNEI. Trimming cost V 3 bases and J 4 bases; bases outside gene matches: 3. The CDR3 is 15 amino acids. The CDR3 DNA reads TGTGCCAGCAGTGAGCGGACAGGGGGTAATCAGCCCCAGCATTTT. Its protein is CASSERTGGNQPQHF.

The rearrangement links TRBV19 to TRBJ2-5; no clear D gene. The V gene's germline CDR1 is LNHDA and CDR2 SQIVND (reference sequence). V was trimmed by 5 bases and J by 1 base, leaving 8 bases between them. This CDR3 is built from 13 residues. CDR3 sequence: CASSSRVQETQYF. The DNA of the CDR3 is TGTGCCAGTAGTTCAAGGGTCCAAGAGACCCAGTACTTC.